The rows below give T cell receptor beta chains drawn from one sample of a study of T cell changes during pregnancy in multiple sclerosis. This table comes from immunoSEQ multiplex PCR, and its TCRdb copy is limited to in-frame clones, with some not included. The top ten clones hold approximately 4.7% of a sample with 35,000 to 45,000 clones, about 90% of them seen once. The sequencing here drew on peripheral blood, taken in the second trimester of pregnancy. All receptors come from a female donor in good health, enrolled as a control in a pregnancy study. The CDR3 runs from the conserved cysteine through the conserved F or W. The D gene is left open where the match is weak. Clone size is stated in some rows and not others, as once, few, many or a class when expanded.

>TRBV4-3|TRBJ1-3|TRBD1|.
CASSGTGGSGNTIYF
TGCGCCAGCAGCGGGACAGGGGGAAGTGGAAACACCATATATTTT
>TRBV4-2|TRBJ2-1|TRBD1|.
CASSQEPGQGNEQFF
TGTGCCAGCAGCCAAGAACCGGGACAGGGAAATGAGCAGTTCTTC
>TRBV27|TRBJ2-7|TRBD2|.
CASSSIPGTSGNSYEQYF
TGTGCCAGCAGTTCGATCCCCGGGACTAGCGGAAACTCCTACGAGCAGTACTTC
>TRBV19|TRBJ2-3|TRBD2|.
CASRKGLAGGATQYF
TGTGCCAGTAGAAAGGGACTAGCGGGAGGAGCCACGCAGTATTTT
>TRBV7-9|TRBJ2-3|.|.
CASSLGGGYTDTQYF
TGTGCCAGCAGCTTAGGTGGCGGCTACACAGATACGCAGTATTTT
>TRBV4-2|TRBJ2-5|TRBD2|.
CASSRGTSGVLETQYF
TGTGCCAGCAGCCGGGGGACTAGCGGGGTTTTGGAGACCCAGTACTTC
>TRBV7-2|TRBJ2-7|TRBD1|.
CASSRDSSYEQYF
TGTGCCAGCAGCCGGGACAGCTCCTACGAGCAGTACTTC
>TRBV4-1|TRBJ2-1|.|once
CASSQEVGQRWDEQFF
TGCGCCAGCAGCCAAGAGGTGGGACAACGCTGGGATGAGCAGTTCTTC
>TRBV4-1|TRBJ2-3|TRBD1|.
CASMPLGQGYSSTDTQYF
TGCGCCAGCATGCCATTAGGACAGGGATATTCTAGCACAGATACGCAGTATTTT
>TRBV11-3|TRBJ2-7|.|.
CASSSTNRDTYEQYF
TGTGCCAGCAGCAGCACAAACCGGGACACCTACGAGCAGTACTTC
>TRBV18|TRBJ1-4|.|.
CASSPPTGVANEKLFF
TGTGCCAGCTCACCACCAACGGGGGTGGCTAATGAAAAACTGTTTTTT
>TRBV10-3|TRBJ2-1|TRBD2|.
CAISEQSSGRHEQFF
TGTGCCATCAGTGAGCAGTCTAGCGGGAGGCATGAGCAGTTCTTC
>TRBV7-2|TRBJ1-5|TRBD1|.
CASSLGAQGAGSNQPQHF
TGTGCCAGCAGCTTAGGAGCACAGGGGGCGGGAAGCAATCAGCCCCAGCATTTT
>TRBV6-6|TRBJ1-1|.|few
CASSGKGSNTEAFF
TGTGCCAGCAGTGGGAAGGGGTCGAACACTGAAGCTTTCTTT
>TRBV30|TRBJ2-7|.|.
CAWGPGEQYF
TGTGCCTGGGGCCCCGGGGAGCAGTACTTC
>TRBV9|TRBJ1-5|TRBD1|.
CASSAGQSNQPQHF
TGTGCCAGCAGCGCGGGACAGAGCAATCAGCCCCAGCATTTT
>TRBV5-6|TRBJ2-1|.|.
CASSSGGEQFF
TGTGCCAGCAGCTCCGGAGGTGAGCAGTTCTTC
>TRBV5-1|TRBJ1-1|.|.
CASSKWTVGGNTEAFF
TGCGCCAGCAGCAAATGGACAGTAGGAGGGAACACTGAAGCTTTCTTT
>TRBV10-3|TRBJ2-7|TRBD2|.
CATGLADSYEQYF
TGTGCCACGGGACTAGCGGATTCCTACGAGCAGTACTTC
>TRBV5-1|TRBJ2-5|.|.
CASSPEGETQYF
TGCGCCAGCAGCCCGGAGGGGGAGACCCAGTACTTC
>TRBV11-2|TRBJ1-3|TRBD1|.
CASSLGTGHENTIYF
TGTGCCAGCAGCCTTGGGACAGGACACGAAAACACCATATATTTT
>TRBV6-1|TRBJ2-5|TRBD2|.
CASGGLAGAKTQYF
TGTGCCAGCGGGGGCCTAGCGGGAGCCAAGACCCAGTACTTC
>TRBV12-5|TRBJ2-7|TRBD1|once
CASGNPTGTGGHEQYF
TGTGCTAGTGGTAACCCTACCGGGACAGGGGGTCACGAGCAGTACTTC
>TRBV27|TRBJ2-1|.|once
CASSLMAVPGNEQFF
TGTGCCAGCAGTTTAATGGCCGTCCCCGGGAATGAGCAGTTCTTC
>TRBV7-9|TRBJ2-5|.|.
CASSLGHQKETQYF
TGTGCCAGCAGCTTAGGGCATCAGAAAGAGACCCAGTACTTC
>TRBV6-5|TRBJ2-5|TRBD2|.
CASSPLGGVETQYF
TGTGCCAGCAGCCCCCTCGGGGGGGTCGAGACCCAGTACTTC
>TRBV5-6|TRBJ1-2|TRBD1|.
CASSSTIQGGYGYTF
TGTGCCAGCAGCTCGACGATACAGGGGGGATATGGCTACACCTTC
>TRBV7-2|TRBJ2-5|TRBD2|.
CASSLVASGRGQETQYF
TGTGCCAGCAGCTTAGTGGCTAGCGGGAGAGGGCAAGAGACCCAGTACTTC
>TRBV6-6|TRBJ1-1|.|.
CASSPEAGAFF
TGTGCCAGCAGCCCCGAAGCTGGAGCTTTCTTT
>TRBV19|TRBJ2-5|.|.
CASSIAGTQETQYF
TGTGCCAGTAGTATAGCGGGGACTCAAGAGACCCAGTACTTC
>TRBV11-3|TRBJ2-7|.|.
CASSFGQGDIYEQYF
TGTGCCAGCAGCTTTGGGCAGGGCGACATCTACGAGCAGTACTTC
>TRBV25-1|TRBJ1-1|TRBD1|.
CASSETGGRVTEAFF
TGTGCCAGCAGTGAGACAGGGGGGCGTGTCACTGAAGCTTTCTTT
>TRBV2|TRBJ2-1|TRBD2|.
CASSPGTSGRSRSYNEQFF
TGTGCCAGCAGTCCCGGGACTAGCGGGAGAAGCAGATCCTACAATGAGCAGTTCTTC
>TRBV4-1|TRBJ2-4|.|.
CASSQDLKNIQYF
TGCGCCAGCAGCCAAGATCTGAAAAACATTCAGTACTTC
>TRBV5-8|TRBJ2-7|.|.
CASSYTGYAEQYF
TGTGCCAGCAGCTATACAGGGTATGCCGAGCAGTACTTC
>TRBV11-2|TRBJ2-7|TRBD1|.
CASSFGQGALYEQYF
TGTGCCAGCAGCTTCGGACAGGGGGCGTTGTACGAGCAGTACTTC
>TRBV6-1|TRBJ2-2|TRBD2|once
CASSEREGLISGRRDGELFF
TGTGCCAGCAGCGAAAGAGAAGGTCTAATTAGCGGGAGGAGGGACGGGGAGCTGTTTTTT
>TRBV6-1|TRBJ2-1|.|.
CASSEMGGRADEQFF
TGTGCCAGCAGTGAAATGGGGGGGCGCGCGGATGAGCAGTTCTTC
>TRBV4-1|TRBJ2-7|TRBD2|once
CASSTGTSVYEQYF
TGCGCCAGCAGCACCGGGACTAGCGTCTACGAGCAGTACTTC
>TRBV5-6|TRBJ1-3|.|.
CASSSGAGNTIYF
TGTGCCAGCAGCTCCGGGGCTGGAAACACCATATATTTT
>TRBV9|TRBJ2-7|.|.
CASSVGGLSHEQYF
TGTGCCAGCAGCGTAGGGGGACTTTCACACGAGCAGTACTTC
>TRBV2|TRBJ1-1|.|few
CATQGNTEAFF
TGTGCCACACAGGGTAACACTGAAGCTTTCTTT